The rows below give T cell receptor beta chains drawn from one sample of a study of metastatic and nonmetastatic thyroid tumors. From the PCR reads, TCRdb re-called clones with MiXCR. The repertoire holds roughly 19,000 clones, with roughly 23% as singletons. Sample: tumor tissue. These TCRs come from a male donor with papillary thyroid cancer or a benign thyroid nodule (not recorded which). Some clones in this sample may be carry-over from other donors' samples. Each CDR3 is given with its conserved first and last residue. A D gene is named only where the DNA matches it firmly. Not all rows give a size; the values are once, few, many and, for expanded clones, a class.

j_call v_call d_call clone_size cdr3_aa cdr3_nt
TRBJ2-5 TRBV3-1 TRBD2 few CASSQGLAPLQETQYF TGTGCCAGCAGCCAGGGACTAGCTCCCCTCCAAGAGACCCAGTACTTC
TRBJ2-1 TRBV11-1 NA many CASSLGASGFFREQFF TGTGCCAGCAGCTTAGGCGCTAGTGGTTTTTTCCGTGAGCAGTTCTTC
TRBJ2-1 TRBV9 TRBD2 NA CASSVSSAGGPYNEQLF TGCGCCAGCAGCGTATCCTCGGCGGGAGGGCCCTACAATGAGCAGCTCTTC
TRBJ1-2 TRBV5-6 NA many CASAPIGYGYTF TGTGCCAGCGCTCCCATAGGGTATGGCTACACCTTC
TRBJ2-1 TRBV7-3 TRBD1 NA CASSDRHRGLDYNEHFF TGTGCCAGCAGCGACCGGCACAGGGGTTTAGATTACAATGAGCATTTCTTC
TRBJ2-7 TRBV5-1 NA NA CSSSLAGVSYGQYF TGCTCCAGCAGCTTGGCTGGGGTGTCCTACGGGCAGTACTTC
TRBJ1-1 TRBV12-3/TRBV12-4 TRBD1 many CASSLWDRETEAFF TGTGCCAGCAGTTTATGGGACAGGGAGACTGAAGCTTTCTTT
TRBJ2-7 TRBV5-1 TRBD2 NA CASSSGLAGAYEQYF TGCGCCAGCAGCTCGGGACTAGCGGGAGCCTACGAGCAGTACTTC
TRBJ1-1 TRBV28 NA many CASSLYFIRDPDEF TGTGCCAGCAGTTTATACTTCATCCGGGACCCCGACGAATTT
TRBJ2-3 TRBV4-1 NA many CASSQDNEAFSDTQYF TGCGCCAGCAGCCAAGATAATGAAGCTTTTTCAGATACGCAGTATTTT
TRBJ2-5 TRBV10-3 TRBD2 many CAIRGGETQYF TGTGCCATCAGGGGAGGGGAGACCCAGTACTTC
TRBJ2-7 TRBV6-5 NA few CASSYSLGFEQYF TGTGCCAGCAGTTACTCGTTGGGTTTCGAGCAGTACTTC
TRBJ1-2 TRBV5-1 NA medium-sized CASSLEGNYGYTF TGCGCCAGCAGCTTGGAGGGGAACTATGGCTACACCTTC
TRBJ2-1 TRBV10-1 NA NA CDCSETVSEQFF TGCGACTGCAGTGAGACGGTGTCTGAGCAGTTCTTC
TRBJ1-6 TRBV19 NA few CASSIGGNSPLHF TGTGCCAGTAGTATAGGGGGGAATTCACCCCTCCACTTT
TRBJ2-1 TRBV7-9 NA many CASSLLVNEQFF TGTGCCAGCAGCTTACTAGTGAATGAGCAGTTCTTC
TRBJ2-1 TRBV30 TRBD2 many CARGLANNEQFF TGTGCCCGGGGACTAGCAAACAATGAGCAGTTCTTC
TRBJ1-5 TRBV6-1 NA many CASSSKRQPNQPQHF TGTGCCAGCAGTAGTAAGAGACAGCCCAATCAGCCCCAGCATTTT
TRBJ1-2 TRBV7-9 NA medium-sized CASSPPWGSYGYTF TGTGCCAGCAGCCCCCCGTGGGGGAGCTATGGCTACACCTTC
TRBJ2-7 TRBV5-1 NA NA CASSLAGKSAYEQYF TGCGCCAGCAGCTTGGCCGGGAAGTCTGCCTACGAGCAGTACTTC
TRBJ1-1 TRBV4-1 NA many CASSQTSGLMNTEAFF TGCGCCAGCAGCCAAACCTCGGGACTCATGAACACTGAAGCTTTCTTT
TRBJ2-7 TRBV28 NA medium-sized CASSLVGRSSEQYF TGTGCCAGCAGTCTAGTTGGCAGGTCTAGTGAGCAGTACTTC
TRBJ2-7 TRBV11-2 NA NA CASSFDRVQPEQYF TGTGCCAGCAGCTTCGACAGAGTTCAACCCGAGCAGTACTTC
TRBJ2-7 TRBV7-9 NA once CASSPISYEQYF TGTGCCAGCAGTCCCATCTCCTACGAGCAGTACTTC
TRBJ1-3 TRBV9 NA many CASAGNSGNTIYF TGTGCCAGCGCGGGGAACTCTGGAAACACCATATATTTT
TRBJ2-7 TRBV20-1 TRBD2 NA CSSPPSGRAYEQYF TGCAGTTCCCCCCCTAGTGGGAGGGCCTACGAGCAGTACTTC
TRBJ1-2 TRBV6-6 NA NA CASSYSGSYGYTF TGTGCCAGCAGTTACTCAGGCAGCTATGGCTACACCTTC
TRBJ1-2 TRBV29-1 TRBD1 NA CSVLRQGVGYTF TGCAGCGTTCTCAGACAGGGGGTTGGCTACACCTTC
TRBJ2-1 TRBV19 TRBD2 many CASSTRLAGNPSSYNEQFF TGTGCCAGTAGTACCAGACTAGCGGGGAACCCGAGCTCCTACAATGAGCAGTTCTTC
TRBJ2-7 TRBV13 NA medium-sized CASSQGHLLDEQYF TGTGCCAGCAGCCAAGGACACCTCCTAGACGAGCAGTACTTC
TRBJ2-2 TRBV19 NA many CASSKMEGGRPTGELFF TGTGCCAGTAGTAAAATGGAAGGTGGAAGGCCCACCGGGGAGCTGTTTTTT
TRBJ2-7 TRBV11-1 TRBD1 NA CTSSVRDRVYEQYF TGTACCAGCAGCGTCCGGGACAGGGTTTACGAGCAGTACTTC
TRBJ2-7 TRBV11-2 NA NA CASSLGGSGVQDYEQYF TGTGCCAGCAGCTTAGGAGGCTCCGGGGTCCAAGACTACGAGCAGTACTTC
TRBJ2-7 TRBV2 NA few CASSEQGYEQYF TGTGCCAGCAGTGAACAGGGTTACGAGCAGTACTTC
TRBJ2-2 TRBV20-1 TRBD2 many CSAEAAGALNTGELFF TGCAGTGCTGAGGCAGCGGGAGCCTTGAACACCGGGGAGCTGTTTTTT
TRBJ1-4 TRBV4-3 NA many CASSQDWGIDEKLFF TGCGCCAGCAGCCAGGACTGGGGGATAGATGAAAAACTGTTTTTT
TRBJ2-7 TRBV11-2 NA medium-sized CASSLDRPAFSYEQYF TGTGCCAGCAGCTTAGATCGTCCCGCGTTCTCCTACGAGCAGTACTTC
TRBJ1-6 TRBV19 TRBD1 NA CASTPRTGDNSPLHF TGTGCCAGTACCCCCCGGACAGGGGATAATTCACCCCTCCACTTT
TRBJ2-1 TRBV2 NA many CASNGARGSSYNEQFF TGTGCCAGCAATGGAGCCCGGGGGAGCTCCTACAATGAGCAGTTCTTC
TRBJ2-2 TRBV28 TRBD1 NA CASSLYRGLNSGELLF TGTGCCAGCAGCCTGTACAGGGGGCTAAACAGCGGGGAGCTGTTATTT
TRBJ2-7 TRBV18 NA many CASSHEVFYEQYF TGTGCCAGCTCTCACGAGGTATTCTACGAGCAGTACTTC
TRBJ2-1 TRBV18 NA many CASSPYNEQFF TGTGCCAGCTCACCATACAATGAGCAGTTCTTC
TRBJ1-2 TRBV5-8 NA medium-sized CASSWDFYGYTF TGTGCCAGCAGCTGGGACTTCTATGGCTACACCTTC
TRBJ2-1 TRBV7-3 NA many CASSLWGGSSYNEQFF TGTGCCAGCAGCTTATGGGGCGGATCCTCCTACAATGAGCAGTTCTTC
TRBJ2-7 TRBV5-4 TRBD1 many CASRPGGTEIYEQYF TGTGCCAGCAGGCCAGGGGGTACCGAAATCTACGAGCAGTACTTC
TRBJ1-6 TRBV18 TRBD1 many CASSPVGQGNSPLHF TGTGCCAGCTCACCAGTGGGACAGGGTAATTCACCCCTCCACTTT
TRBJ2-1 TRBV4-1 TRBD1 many CATHPGQGVNEQFF TGCGCCACCCACCCGGGACAGGGAGTCAATGAGCAGTTCTTC
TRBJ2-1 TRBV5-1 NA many CASSLANTVYEQFF TGCGCCAGCAGCTTGGCCAACACGGTCTATGAGCAGTTCTTC
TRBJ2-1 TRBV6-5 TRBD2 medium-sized CASSYSTSGHNEQFF TGTGCCAGCAGTTACTCGACTAGCGGACACAATGAGCAGTTCTTC
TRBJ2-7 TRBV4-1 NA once CASSQDLRGFYEQYF TGCGCCAGCAGCCAAGATCTTCGGGGTTTCTACGAGCAGTACTTC
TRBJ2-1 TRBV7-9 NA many CASSLIVNEQFF TGTGCCAGCAGCTTAATTGTCAATGAGCAGTTCTTC
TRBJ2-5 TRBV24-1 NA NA CATAGGGGDTQYF TGTGCCACCGCAGGTGGGGGTGGAGATACCCAGTACTTC
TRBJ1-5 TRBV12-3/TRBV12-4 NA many CASMDNQPQHF TGTGCCAGCATGGACAATCAGCCCCAGCATTTT